The clone carrying this T cell receptor beta chain was seen more than once but under ten times. What it binds is not known. This entry belongs to a study of intratumoral heterogeneity in liver cancer. Data came from immunoSEQ multiplex PCR; TCRdb stores just in-frame clones and leaves some out. The sample has 6,000 to 8,500 clones; 55% are singletons. The ends were cut back, 5 bases at V and 2 bases at J, with 9 bases in the middle. CDR3 size: 12 residues. Germline assignment: CDR1 SQVTM and CDR2 ANQGSEA. Tumour samples came from separate, distinct regions of the hepatocellular carcinoma nodule. Sampled areas showed no macroscopic evidence of necrosis or hemorrhage. Study-level points and caveats: Tumor-infiltrating lymphocyte representation was acknowledged to be under-sampled. Between tumor regions of either patient, overall clonality differed insignificantly.

The rearrangement joins TRBV29-1 to TRBJ1-1; D gene unclear. This clonotype was sampled from a man between 65 and 85 years old with hepatocellular carcinoma. Sequencing was performed on tumor tissue, taken before any cancer treatment. CDR3 protein: CSVLRGNTEAFF. For the CDR3, the DNA is TGCAGCGTTCTTCGGGGAAACACTGAAGCTTTCTTT. Together with reference TRBV29-1 and TRBJ1-1, the CDR3 gives the full variable domain: SAVISQKPSRDICQRGTSLTIQCQVDSQVTMMFWYRQQPGQSLTLIATANQGSEATYESGFVIDKFPISRPNLTFSTLTVSNMSPEDSSIYLCSVLRGNTEAFFGQGTRLTVV.